This T cell receptor beta chain was sequenced in a study of T cell repertoires in cytomegalovirus infection. Study-level background: Matching HLA type and CMV infection were both indicated by public TCR beta signatures. Study outcomes and limitations: The ex vivo response was dominated by HLA-C-restricted CMV-specific TCR beta clonotypes. Carriage of CMV together with the relevant HLA was identifiable through cumulative public TCR beta family frequency.

This CDR3 has 20 amino acids. V gave up 0 bases and J gave up 0 bases; unmatched junction bases: 12. Germline-derived CDR1 and CDR2 are MNHEY and SVGEGT. This clonotype has ten or more counts. Its antigen is currently unknown. TCRdb used MiXCR to reprocess the reads, holding one entry per CDR3 protein. In the table there are 150,000 to 200,000 distinct CDR3 sequences, about a tenth of which are singletons. This sequence originates from a human donor in good health (CMV status not recorded). Some clones in this sample may be carry-over from other donors' samples. V gene TRBV6-2 or TRBV6-3 combines with J gene TRBJ2-1, with TRBD2 matching 9 bases. Material for sequencing was PBMCs. The CDR3 region has the DNA TGTGCCAGCAGTTACTCGAGCGGGCTAGCGGGATCGAGCTCCTACAATGAGCAGTTCTTC. Its protein product is CASSYSSGLAGSSSYNEQFF.